Below, 25 T cell receptor beta chains from the same sample are listed, as sequenced in a study of cytomegalovirus exposure and HLA in healthy donors. The study ran its PCR with 60 Vbeta and 13 Jbeta primers. TCRdb's table, derived via immunoSEQ multiplex PCR, lists solely in-frame clones and lacks some. The data hold 60,000 to 75,000 clones, with approximately 90% observed a single time. The sample taken for sequencing was PBMCs. These receptor sequences come from a woman in her twenties or thirties in good health and CMV-seropositive.

This clone was observed a handful of times. V usage is TRBV30 and J usage is TRBJ2-1, with D unclear. Germline assignment: CDR1 GTSNPN and CDR2 SVGIG (reference sequence). CDR3 length: 12 residues. Trimming removed 2 bases at V and 6 bases at J, with 8 bases between. CDR3 sequence: CAWSQESNEQFF. The CDR3 DNA reads TGTGCCTGGAGTCAAGAGTCCAATGAGCAGTTCTTC.

The gene calls are TRBV11-3 and TRBJ2-1, with no clear D. With 0 bases removed from V and 12 bases from J, the gap between germline ends came to 12 bases. This CDR3 has 13 amino acids. Germline assignment: CDR1 SGHNT and CDR2 YENEEA. In DNA, the CDR3 is TGTGCCAGCAGCTTAGATCTCCAATCTAGGCAGTTCTTC. Its translation: CASSLDLQSRQFF.

A single count supports this clone. This chain connects TRBV9 to TRBJ1-2; 8 bases align to TRBD1. Losses at the gene ends were 4 bases for V and 7 bases for J; bases not matched to a gene: 6. This CDR3 contains 13 residues. Germline V gene data show CDR1 as SGDLS and CDR2 as YYNGEE. CDR3 bases: TGTGCCAGCAGCCTCGGGCAGGGGGCTGGCTACACCTTC. As protein: CASSLGQGAGYTF.

This clone was detected only once. The chain recombines TRBV5-3 with TRBJ2-5; 14 nucleotides align to TRBD2. TRBV5-3 is an open reading frame, and its role is uncertain. The ends lost 5 bases at V and 6 bases at J; junction bases unmatched: 12. The CDR3 is made up of 17 amino acids. The CDR3 sequence is CARSHAAGLAGVKTQYF. For the CDR3, the DNA is TGTGCCAGAAGTCACGCTGCGGGACTAGCGGGAGTAAAGACCCAGTACTTC.

A few counts support this clone. The chain uses TRBV21-1 and TRBJ1-1; TRBD1, the D gene given by the table, was not confirmed from the DNA. TRBV21-1 is a listed pseudogene. This CDR3 region has 18 residues. The DNA of the CDR3 is TGTGCCAGCAGCAAAGAGGAGTTGCAGGGGGCGATGGACACTGAAGCTTTCTTT. This codes for CASSKEELQGAMDTEAFF.

The rearrangement links TRBV18 to TRBJ2-5; 10 bases line up with TRBD1. J lost 5 bases, V lost 2 bases, and 8 bases had no gene match. This CDR3 has 16 residues. The V gene's germline CDR1 is KGHSH and CDR2 LQKENI. CDR3 nucleotides: TGTGCCAGCTCACCAGCGACAGGGGGCTTAGGTGAGACCCAGTACTTC. It codes for CASSPATGGLGETQYF.

This chain connects TRBV18 to TRBJ1-2; 9 bases are a match to TRBD1. Germline trimming cut 3 bases from V and 8 bases from J; bases unmatched to any gene: 13. The CDR3 spans 16 residues. Germline assignment: CDR1 KGHSH and CDR2 LQKENI. CDR3 loop: CASSPSRAGTGGGYTF. The CDR3 bases are TGTGCCAGCTCACCCTCCAGGGCTGGAACAGGGGGCGGCTACACCTTC.

V usage is TRBV23-1 and J usage is TRBJ1-1; possibly TRBD1 for D (6 bases). TRBV23-1 qualifies as an ORF whose function is uncertain. V lost 6 bases and J 4 bases, leaving 12 bases between the germline ends. The CDR3 totals 13 residues. The CDR3 loop reads CASSRGGATEAFF. The DNA of the CDR3 is TGCGCCAGCAGCCGGGGGGGGGCCACTGAAGCTTTCTTT.

The chain combines TRBV5-5 with TRBJ2-7, with D perhaps matching TRBD2 (6 bases). CDR3 length: 14 residues. Trimming took 1 base from V and 4 from J, leaving 12 bases between them. CDR1 is SGHKS and CDR2 is YYEKEE in the germline V gene (reference sequence). This CDR3 reads CASSLNAGGYEQYF. The CDR3 nucleotides are TGTGCCAGCAGCTTGAATGCCGGGGGATACGAGCAGTACTTC. The complete variable domain, with remaining parts taken from reference TRBV5-5 and TRBJ2-7, reads DAGVTQSPTHLIKTRGQQVTLRCSPISGHKSVSWYQQVLGQGPQFIFQYYEKEERGRGNFPDRFSARQFPNYSSELNVNALLLGDSALYLCASSLNAGGYEQYFGPGTRLTVT.

This sequence joins TRBV29-1 and TRBJ2-2; 9 bases are a match to TRBD2. This CDR3 contains 15 residues. CDR1 SQVTM and CDR2 ANQGSEA come from the germline V gene. V lost 2 bases, J lost 4 bases, and 5 bases stayed unmatched. This CDR3 is CSVELAGSSTGELFF. DNA of the CDR3: TGCAGCGTTGAACTAGCGGGATCGAGCACCGGGGAGCTGTTTTTT.

The rearrangement links TRBV5-5 to TRBJ1-3; 10 bases are a match to TRBD1. This CDR3 has 14 residues. Germline V CDR1 and CDR2: SGHKS, YYEKEE (reference sequence). J was trimmed by 5 bases and V by 4 bases; bases with no gene match: 3. Here the CDR3 DNA reads TGTGCCAGCAGCCGGGACAGGGGCCGAAACACCATATATTTT. Its translation is CASSRDRGRNTIYF. The full variable domain, in which reference TRBV5-5 and TRBJ1-3 provide the parts outside the CDR3, is DAGVTQSPTHLIKTRGQQVTLRCSPISGHKSVSWYQQVLGQGPQFIFQYYEKEERGRGNFPDRFSARQFPNYSSELNVNALLLGDSALYLCASSRDRGRNTIYFGEGSWLTVV.

This chain uses TRBV29-1 with TRBJ2-1; D remains ambiguous. The CDR3 extends over 12 amino acids. CDR1 and CDR2 (germline): SQVTM, ANQGSEA. V was cut by 4 bases and J by 5 bases, with 9 bases left in between. The CDR3: CSVGHINNEQFF. CDR3 in DNA: TGCAGCGTTGGACATATTAACAATGAGCAGTTCTTC.

V and J are TRBV30 and TRBJ1-1; tentative D call: TRBD1 (6 bases). There are 15 residues in the CDR3. The germline CDR1 and CDR2 sequences are GTSNPN and SVGIG (reference sequence). Trimming removed 1 base from V and 1 base from J, with 13 bases in between. The CDR3: CAWSGKETGNTEAFF. CDR3 nucleotides: TGTGCCTGGAGTGGTAAAGAGACAGGGAACACTGAAGCTTTCTTT. Variable domain in full (rest from reference TRBV30 and TRBJ1-1): SQTIHQWPATLVQPVGSPLSLECTVEGTSNPNLYWYRQAAGRGLQLLFYSVGIGQISSEVPQNLSASRPQDRQFILSSKKLLLSDSGFYLCAWSGKETGNTEAFFGQGTRLTVV.

In this sample, this clone turned up a few times. V usage is TRBV7-9 and J usage is TRBJ2-7; 7 nucleotides agree with TRBD2. With 1 base clipped from V and 2 bases from J, the junction kept 2 bases outside the gene matches. Germline values: CDR1 SEHNR, CDR2 FQNEAQ (reference sequence). The CDR3 length is 14 residues. CDR3 protein: CASSLGGRAYEQYF. The CDR3 DNA follows: TGTGCCAGCAGCTTAGGAGGGAGGGCCTACGAGCAGTACTTC.

V usage is TRBV6-4 and J usage is TRBJ2-1; D perhaps matches TRBD1 (6 bases). The V gene lost 3 bases and the J gene lost 0 bases, with 9 bases spanning the gap. The CDR3 is 15 amino acids. Germline V CDR1 and CDR2: MRHNA, SNTAGT. This CDR3 is CASSEEDSSYNEQFF. The CDR3 bases are TGTGCCAGCAGTGAGGAGGACAGCTCCTACAATGAGCAGTTCTTC.

The V gene is TRBV11-2, the J gene TRBJ1-5; D remains ambiguous. This CDR3 has 14 residues. V was trimmed by 3 bases and J by 5 bases, leaving 11 bases between them. From germline, CDR1 is SGHAT and CDR2 FQNNGV. The CDR3 loop is CASSFSGLDQPQHF. In nucleotides, the CDR3 is TGTGCCAGCAGCTTTTCAGGTCTCGATCAGCCCCAGCATTTT.

The gene calls are TRBV11-2 and TRBJ1-2; weak D call: TRBD1 (6 bases). Deletions cut 6 bases from V and 7 bases from J, with 18 bases between. Germline values: CDR1 SGHAT, CDR2 FQNNGV. This CDR3 contains 14 residues. The CDR3 spells CASRGGDPRSGYTF. The CDR3 region has the DNA TGTGCCAGCAGAGGGGGGGACCCCAGGTCTGGCTACACCTTC.

The chain uses TRBV28 and TRBJ1-2; D is unresolved. CDR1 and CDR2 (germline): MDHEN, SYDVKM. This CDR3 comprises 15 residues. The ends were cut back, 5 bases at V and 7 bases at J, with 20 bases in the middle. DNA of the CDR3: TGTGCCAGCAGTCCACCGGGTATGAAAACGGGTGGCTACACCTTC. This translates into CASSPPGMKTGGYTF.

The chain joins TRBV19 to TRBJ1-5, with no clear D. Germline V gene data show CDR1 as LNHDA and CDR2 as SQIVND (reference sequence). The CDR3 extends over 14 amino acids. Trimming cost V 2 bases and J 3 bases, with 8 bases left between them. The CDR3 spells CASSIRGINQPQHF. DNA of the CDR3: TGTGCCAGTAGTATACGGGGAATCAATCAGCCCCAGCATTTT.

The V gene is TRBV2, the J gene TRBJ1-3; tentative D call: TRBD1 (6 bases). Per germline, CDR1 SNHLY and CDR2 FYNNEI. V was trimmed by 4 bases and J by 6 bases, leaving 16 bases between them. The CDR3 spans 15 residues. The CDR3 region has the DNA TGTGCCAGCAGTGTCAGCAGGGGCCTTGAAAACACCATATATTTT. Protein product: CASSVSRGLENTIYF.

The chain has TRBV5-1 and TRBJ1-1; D is unclear. V was pared by 7 bases and J by 1 base, with 14 bases between. This CDR3 comprises 14 residues. CDR1 is SGHRS and CDR2 is YFSETQ in the germline V gene. CDR3 protein: CASSHYGGNTEAFF. The CDR3 DNA reads as TGCGCCAGCTCACACTACGGTGGGAACACTGAAGCTTTCTTT. Full variable domain (rest looked up from reference TRBV5-1 and TRBJ1-1): KAGVTQTPRYLIKTRGQQVTLSCSPISGHRSVSWYQQTPGQGLQFLFEYFSETQRNKGNFPGRFSGRQFSNSRSEMNVSTLELGDSALYLCASSHYGGNTEAFFGQGTRLTVV.

This clone was seen only a few times. The genes are TRBV7-3 and TRBJ1-1; D is undetermined. Germline CDR1 reads SGHTA; CDR2 reads FQGTGA. With 2 bases removed from V and 0 bases from J, the gap between germline ends came to 4 bases. There are 13 residues in the CDR3. The CDR3 bases are TGTGCCAGCAGCTTAGAGCTGAACACTGAAGCTTTCTTT. Its translation: CASSLELNTEAFF.

The chain joins TRBV6-1 to TRBJ2-5; TRBD1 agrees at 7 bases. With 1 base clipped from V and 5 bases from J, the junction kept 4 bases outside the gene matches. The CDR3 length is 14 residues. Germline V gene data show CDR1 as MNHNS and CDR2 as SASEGT. As DNA, the CDR3 is TGTGCCAGCAGTGAAGACATACAGGGGGAGACCCAGTACTTC. Translated, it gives CASSEDIQGETQYF.

The chain carries TRBV7-9 and TRBJ2-5; no clear D gene. The length of the CDR3 is 13 residues. CDR1 SEHNR and CDR2 FQNEAQ come from the germline V gene (reference sequence). The V end lost 0 bases, the J end lost 6 bases, and 8 bases lay between the germline ends. The CDR3 reads CASSLARYKTQYF. The CDR3 nucleotides read TGTGCCAGCAGCTTAGCGAGGTACAAGACCCAGTACTTC.

The rearrangement uses TRBV11-2 and TRBJ1-1; D call uncertain. The CDR3 is 14 amino acids. Germline V gives CDR1 SGHAT, CDR2 FQNNGV. V dropped 2 bases and J dropped 10 bases, with 17 bases sitting between them. The CDR3 region is CASSLSSVASRAFF. The CDR3 coding sequence is TGTGCCAGCAGCTTATCTAGTGTAGCGAGTAGAGCTTTCTTT.